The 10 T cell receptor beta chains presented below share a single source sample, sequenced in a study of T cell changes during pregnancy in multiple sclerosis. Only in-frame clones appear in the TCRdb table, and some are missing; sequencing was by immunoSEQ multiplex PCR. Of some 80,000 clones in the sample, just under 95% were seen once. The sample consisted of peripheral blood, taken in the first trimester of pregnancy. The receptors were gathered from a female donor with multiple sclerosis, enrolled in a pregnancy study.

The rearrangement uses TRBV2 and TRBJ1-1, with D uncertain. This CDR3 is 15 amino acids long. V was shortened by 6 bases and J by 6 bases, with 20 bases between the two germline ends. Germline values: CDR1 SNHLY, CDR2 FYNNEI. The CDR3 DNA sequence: TGTGCCAGCAGGGCGGAGACCTTCGAAGGAGCTGAAGCTTTCTTT. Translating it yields CASRAETFEGAEAFF.

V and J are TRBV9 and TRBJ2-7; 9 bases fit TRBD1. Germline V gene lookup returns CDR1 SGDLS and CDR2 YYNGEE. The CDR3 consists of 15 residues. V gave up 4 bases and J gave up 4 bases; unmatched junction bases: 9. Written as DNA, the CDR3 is TGTGCCAGCAGCCTTACTGGGACAGGGTTGTACGAGCAGTACTTC. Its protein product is CASSLTGTGLYEQYF.

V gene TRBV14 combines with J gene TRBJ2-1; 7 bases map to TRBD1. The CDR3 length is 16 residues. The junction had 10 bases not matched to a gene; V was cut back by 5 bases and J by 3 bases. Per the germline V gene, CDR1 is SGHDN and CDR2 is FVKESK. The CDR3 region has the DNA TGTGCCAGCAGCAATTTAGGGGGCCGAAACTACAATGAGCAGTTCTTC. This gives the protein CASSNLGGRNYNEQFF.

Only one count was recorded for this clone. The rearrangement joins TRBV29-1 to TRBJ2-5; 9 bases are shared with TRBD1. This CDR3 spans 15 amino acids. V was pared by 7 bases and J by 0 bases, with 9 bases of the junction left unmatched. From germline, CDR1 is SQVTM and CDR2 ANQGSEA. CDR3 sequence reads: CSARGDRANQETQYF. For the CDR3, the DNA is TGCAGCGCCCGAGGGGACAGGGCCAACCAAGAGACCCAGTACTTC. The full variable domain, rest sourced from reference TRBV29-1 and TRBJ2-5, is SAVISQKPSRDICQRGTSLTIQCQVDSQVTMMFWYRQQPGQSLTLIATANQGSEATYESGFVIDKFPISRPNLTFSTLTVSNMSPEDSSIYLCSARGDRANQETQYFGPGTRLLVL.

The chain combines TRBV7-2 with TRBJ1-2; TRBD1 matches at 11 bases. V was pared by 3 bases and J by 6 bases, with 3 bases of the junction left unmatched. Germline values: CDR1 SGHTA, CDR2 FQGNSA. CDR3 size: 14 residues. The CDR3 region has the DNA TGTGCCAGCAGCTTGGACAGGGGGCTTGATGGCTACACCTTC. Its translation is CASSLDRGLDGYTF. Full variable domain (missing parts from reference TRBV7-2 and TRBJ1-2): GAGVSQSPSNKVTEKGKDVELRCDPISGHTALYWYRQSLGQGLEFLIYFQGNSAPDKSGLPSDRFSAERTGGSVSTLTIQRTQQEDSAVYLCASSLDRGLDGYTFGSGTRLTVV.

The CDR3 nucleotides are TGTGCCAGCAGCCGCGCGGGGGGGGTCTCCTACAATGAGCAGTTCTTC. Its protein product is CASSRAGGVSYNEQFF. The chain recombines TRBV5-4 with TRBJ2-1; 9 nucleotides agree with TRBD2. The CDR3 is 16 amino acids. V shed 4 bases, J shed 0 bases, and the junction held 5 bases outside the gene matches. Germline values: CDR1 SGHNT, CDR2 YYREEE (reference sequence).

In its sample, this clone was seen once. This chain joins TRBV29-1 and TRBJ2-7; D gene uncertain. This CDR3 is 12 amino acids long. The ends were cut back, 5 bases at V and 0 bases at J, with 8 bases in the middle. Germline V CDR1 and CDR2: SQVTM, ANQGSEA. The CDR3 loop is CSVRTVSYEQYF. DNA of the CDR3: TGCAGCGTTCGTACAGTCTCCTACGAGCAGTACTTC.

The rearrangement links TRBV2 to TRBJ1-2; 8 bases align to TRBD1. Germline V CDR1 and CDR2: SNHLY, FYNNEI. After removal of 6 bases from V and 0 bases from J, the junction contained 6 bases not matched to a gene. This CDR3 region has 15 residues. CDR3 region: CASRARQGPNYGYTF. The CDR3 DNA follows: TGTGCCAGCAGGGCCAGACAGGGGCCTAACTATGGCTACACCTTC.

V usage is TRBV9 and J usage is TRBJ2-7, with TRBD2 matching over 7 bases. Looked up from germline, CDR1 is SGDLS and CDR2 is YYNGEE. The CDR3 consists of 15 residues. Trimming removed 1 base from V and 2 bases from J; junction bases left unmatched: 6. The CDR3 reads CASSVSPAGTYEQYF. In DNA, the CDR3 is TGTGCCAGCAGCGTAAGTCCAGCGGGAACCTACGAGCAGTACTTC.

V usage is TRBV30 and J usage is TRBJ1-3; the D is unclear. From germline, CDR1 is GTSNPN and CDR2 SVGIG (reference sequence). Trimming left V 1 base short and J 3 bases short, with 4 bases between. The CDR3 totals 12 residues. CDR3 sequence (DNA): TGTGCCTGGAGTGAGCATGGAAACACCATATATTTT. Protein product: CAWSEHGNTIYF.